This T cell receptor beta chain appears in the sequencing data of a study of blood T cell repertoires in COVID-19. Trimming took 4 bases from V and 10 from J; bases not matched to a gene: 7. The CDR3 has 15 residues. Germline V gene sequence: CDR1 SGHAT, CDR2 FQNNGV. This table comes from immunoSEQ multiplex PCR, and its TCRdb copy is limited to in-frame clones, with some not included. The data show about 330,000 clones, approximately 90% seen once. This chain joins TRBV11-2 and TRBJ1-6; TRBD1 agrees at 10 bases. Specimen: peripheral blood. This receptor was obtained from a young man with COVID-19, enrolled during active disease. The CDR3 protein is CASSSPRTGGSPLHF. The CDR3 nucleotides are TGTGCCAGCAGCTCCCCCCGGACAGGGGGGTCACCCCTCCACTTT. The whole variable domain, filled in from reference TRBV11-2 and TRBJ1-6, reads EAGVAQSPRYKIIEKRQSVAFWCNPISGHATLYWYQQILGQGPKLLIQFQNNGVVDDSQLPKDRFSAERLKGVDSTLKIQPAKLEDSAVYLCASSSPRTGGSPLHFGNGTRLTVT.